The 20 T cell receptor beta chains given below trace back to one sample, sequenced in a study of blood T cell repertoires in COVID-19. Here immunoSEQ multiplex PCR was the method, and the copy in TCRdb shows in-frame clones only, minus some. Of 75,000 to 100,000 clones detected, more than 75% appear once; the ten largest clones hold approximately 15%. Sequencing was done on a sample of peripheral blood. These receptors came from a human donor in a cohort sampled during active COVID-19.

The V call is TRBV7-2, the J call TRBJ2-1, with 7 bases that match TRBD2. Per the germline V gene, CDR1 is SGHTA and CDR2 is FQGNSA. Trimming at V came to 5 bases and at J to 4 bases, leaving 8 bases not matched to a gene. The CDR3 is 15 residues long. The DNA of the CDR3 is TGTGCCAGCAGCGGGAGGGCACAGCTATACAATGAGCAGTTCTTC. Translated: CASSGRAQLYNEQFF.

The rearrangement links TRBV10-3 to TRBJ1-1; 7 nucleotides match TRBD1. Trimming at V came to 6 bases and at J to 8 bases, leaving 6 bases not matched to a gene. This CDR3 contains 12 residues. Germline V gene sequence: CDR1 ENHRY, CDR2 SYGVKD. Here the CDR3 DNA reads TGTGCCATCAGAGACTCACAGGGGGAAGCTTTCTTT. Residues: CAIRDSQGEAFF.

The rearrangement links TRBV5-1 to TRBJ1-1, with a tentative D call TRBD1 (6 bases). With 0 bases removed from V and 0 bases from J, the gap between germline ends came to 12 bases. The CDR3 has 16 residues. CDR1 and CDR2 from the germline V gene are SGHRS and YFSETQ. Written as DNA, the CDR3 is TGCGCCAGCAGCTTGGAGGCAGGGGCCATGAACACTGAAGCTTTCTTT. Its protein product is CASSLEAGAMNTEAFF. Using reference TRBV5-1 and TRBJ1-1 for the parts outside the CDR3, the full variable domain is KAGVTQTPRYLIKTRGQQVTLSCSPISGHRSVSWYQQTPGQGLQFLFEYFSETQRNKGNFPGRFSGRQFSNSRSEMNVSTLELGDSALYLCASSLEAGAMNTEAFFGQGTRLTVV.

This clone was seen a handful of times. DNA for the CDR3: TGTGCCAGTAGCCAAGAGGACAGCTCCTACGAGCAGTACTTC. Translated: CASSQEDSSYEQYF. V gene TRBV19 combines with J gene TRBJ2-7; D perhaps matches TRBD1 (6 bases). Germline lookup yields CDR1 LNHDA and CDR2 SQIVND (reference sequence). This CDR3 contains 14 residues. Trimming removed 6 bases from V and 0 bases from J, with 12 bases in between.

For the CDR3, the DNA is TGTGCCAGCAGCCTCGAGGGCGTGGCCGAGCAGTTCTTC. Protein sequence: CASSLEGVAEQFF. V gene TRBV3-1 (or the pseudogene TRBV3-2) combines with J gene TRBJ2-1; D possibly corresponds to TRBD2 (5 bases). V lost 4 bases and J 10 bases, leaving 14 bases between the germline ends. The CDR3 loop spans 13 amino acids. Germline V gives CDR1 LGHDT, CDR2 YNNKEL (reference sequence).

The rearrangement joins TRBV5-1 to TRBJ1-1; 8 bases match TRBD1. Germline V gives CDR1 SGHRS, CDR2 YFSETQ. This CDR3 has 13 residues. V lost 1 base, J lost 4 bases, and 0 bases stayed unmatched. The CDR3 reads CASSLQGATEAFF. Here the CDR3 DNA reads TGCGCCAGCAGCTTGCAGGGGGCCACTGAAGCTTTCTTT.

This clone was found once. V is TRBV6-1 and J is TRBJ1-5, with D possibly matching TRBD1 (6 bases). V was pared by 3 bases and J by 4 bases, with 7 bases between. Germline CDR1 reads MNHNS; CDR2 reads SASEGT. The CDR3 has 13 amino acids. CDR3: CASSETGNQPQHF. CDR3 coding DNA: TGTGCCAGCAGTGAGACAGGTAATCAGCCCCAGCATTTT.

The chain employs TRBV5-4 and TRBJ2-5; TRBD2 aligns across 9 bases. CDR3 length: 15 residues. Germline V gene data show CDR1 as SGHNT and CDR2 as YYREEE (reference sequence). Trimming took 5 bases from V and 1 from J; bases not matched to a gene: 6. The CDR3 DNA reads TGTGCCAGCAGTCCACGAGCGGGGGGCCAAGAGACCCAGTACTTC. This translates into CASSPRAGGQETQYF.

This chain connects TRBV18 to TRBJ2-1, with TRBD2 identical over 11 bases. Germline V gene lookup returns CDR1 KGHSH and CDR2 LQKENI. This CDR3 region has 15 residues. V gave up 3 bases and J gave up 6 bases; unmatched junction bases: 4. CDR3 in DNA: TGTGCCAGCTCACCCGGGACTAGCGGTTCCAATGAGCAGTTCTTC. Its protein product is CASSPGTSGSNEQFF.

The chain has TRBV3-1 (or the pseudogene TRBV3-2) and TRBJ1-1; D call uncertain. The germline V and J ends were trimmed by 0 bases and 0 bases, with 5 bases remaining between them. Germline CDR1 is LGHDT and CDR2 is YNNKEL (reference sequence). The CDR3 length is 14 residues. The CDR3 loop reads CASSQDPLNTEAFF. CDR3 sequence (DNA): TGTGCCAGCAGCCAAGACCCATTGAACACTGAAGCTTTCTTT.

V and J are TRBV6-5 and TRBJ1-1; D gene uncertain. This CDR3 is 14 amino acids long. From germline, CDR1 is MNHEY and CDR2 SVGAGI. V lost 8 bases to trimming and J lost 0 bases, with 13 bases between them. The CDR3 loop reads CASSPASMNTEAFF. The CDR3, as DNA: TGTGCCAGCTCCCCTGCCTCTATGAACACTGAAGCTTTCTTT.

The chain carries TRBV6-6 and TRBJ2-1; 10 nucleotides line up with TRBD1. The CDR3 covers 16 residues. Germline V CDR1 and CDR2: MNHNY, SVGAGI (reference sequence). V lost 2 bases, J lost 2 bases, and 3 bases stayed unmatched. CDR3 DNA sequence: TGTGCCAGCAGTTACCCGACAGGGGGCGCCTACAATGAGCAGTTCTTC. Translating gives CASSYPTGGAYNEQFF.

V gene TRBV6-4 combines with J gene TRBJ2-2, with 7 bases aligning to TRBD1. Germline V lookup: CDR1 MRHNA, CDR2 SNTAGT. This CDR3 spans 13 amino acids. V trimming: 10 bases; J trimming: 4 bases; junction bases outside the gene matches: 6. CDR3 sequence reads: CATRQGVTGELFF. As DNA, the CDR3 is TGTGCCACACGCCAGGGGGTCACCGGGGAGCTGTTTTTT.

The chain is built from TRBV3-1 (or the pseudogene TRBV3-2) and TRBJ2-5, with 8 bases lining up with TRBD1. CDR1 and CDR2 (germline): LGHDT, YNNKEL (reference sequence). With V trimmed by 4 bases and J by 4 bases, 8 bases remained unmatched. This CDR3 has 15 residues. The DNA for the CDR3 is TGTGCCAGCAGCCCCCCAGGGGGCGTAAGAGAGACCCAGTACTTC. Translating it yields CASSPPGGVRETQYF.

This rearrangement joins TRBV7-8 to TRBJ2-3; no clear D. This CDR3 is 15 amino acids long. V lost 1 base and J lost 1, with 9 bases in between. Germline V gene sequence: CDR1 SGHVS, CDR2 FQNEAQ. The CDR3 nucleotides are TGTGCCAGCAGCTTAGATGGCCGTGGCACAGATACGCAGTATTTT. Translation: CASSLDGRGTDTQYF.

This clone has a single count. V usage is TRBV10-3 and J usage is TRBJ1-4; no reliable D call. CDR1 is ENHRY and CDR2 is SYGVKD in the germline V gene. The CDR3 totals 12 residues. The V end lost 4 bases, the J end lost 8 bases, and 8 bases lay between the germline ends. This CDR3 is CAISASGEKLFF. CDR3 coding DNA: TGTGCCATCAGTGCCTCGGGGGAAAAACTGTTTTTT.

The DNA for the CDR3 is TGTGCCAGCAGCTTGCTGAGCGGGGGGGCCAGTGAGCAGTACTTC. It specifies CASSLLSGGASEQYF. The J gene is TRBJ2-7, the V gene TRBV5-6; 10 bases align to TRBD2. The CDR3 is 15 residues long. V lost 1 base and J lost 7; bases outside the gene matches: 8. The germline gives CDR1 SGHDT, CDR2 YYEEEE.

In the case of this clone: Other DNA sequences from this sample encode an identical CDR3 as well. The V call is TRBV2, the J call TRBJ1-3; possibly TRBD1 for D (6 bases). Trimming cost V 6 bases and J 3 bases, with 6 bases left between them. Germline values: CDR1 SNHLY, CDR2 FYNNEI. The CDR3 loop spans 12 amino acids. Here the CDR3 DNA reads TGTGCCAGCAGCAGGGGTGGAAACACCATATATTTT. This encodes CASSRGGNTIYF.

This clone was found once. J is TRBJ2-7 and V is TRBV7-9; 9 bases map to TRBD1. CDR1 SEHNR and CDR2 FQNEAQ come from the germline V gene (reference sequence). The CDR3 totals 14 residues. The V segment lost 5 bases and the J segment 1 base; nucleotides outside the gene matches: 3. CDR3 residues: CASSTGQGSYEQYF. CDR3 in DNA: TGTGCCAGCAGCACGGGACAGGGTTCCTACGAGCAGTACTTC.

The rearrangement links TRBV19 to TRBJ1-1; D not certain. The ends were cut back, 2 bases at V and 2 bases at J, with 12 bases in the middle. Germline assignment: CDR1 LNHDA and CDR2 SQIVND (reference sequence). CDR3 size: 15 residues. The CDR3 reads CASSIFYGGNTEAFF. The CDR3 DNA sequence: TGTGCCAGTAGTATATTCTACGGCGGAAACACTGAAGCTTTCTTT.